This T cell receptor beta chain was sequenced in a study of CD8 T cells in ankylosing spondylitis (dated by TCRdb to between 2016 and 2019). In the study overall: To find TCR variants linked to disease, the study profiled T cell receptor beta repertoires in ankylosing spondylitis patients and healthy donors. The full study cohort comprised some 27 ankylosing spondylitis patients and over a hundred healthy donors. Peripheral blood was sampled, and synovial fluid was also collected from ankylosing spondylitis patients.

Points the paper makes about the study in general: The disease-linked clones were reported to be significantly enriched in matched synovial fluid samples from ankylosing spondylitis patients. Blood from ankylosing spondylitis patients appeared to be characterized by a TCR beta motif made up of under ten highly homologous amino acid variants. The disease-linked clones had a CD8+ phenotype and were found at relatively low frequencies in peripheral blood. Some TCR beta motif variants had previously been reported in synovial fluid and blood of reactive arthritis patients, which suggested common disease-initiation mechanisms.

Instrument on record: Illumina HiSeq 2500. TCR beta libraries were prepared by quantitative 5'-RACE with molecular barcodes. The study's processing was this. To identify disease-linked TCR variants, a new computational method was used, one built on a probabilistic model of VDJ rearrangement. TCRdb reanalyzed the raw reads on its own, using fastp at Q25 for trimming and MiXCR for clone calling, and kept in-frame beta chains. A single entry per CDR3 protein holds the most common genes and DNA from its merged rows. TCRdb's processing, not the authors', yielded these V and J calls. In this sample the table shows more than 300,000 distinct CDR3 sequences, approximately 8.2% of which occur a single time. About 14% of the sample lies in the top ten. Reading the germline V gene (reference sequence) gives CDR1 LNHDA and CDR2 SQIVND. Including cysteine and phenylalanine, the CDR3 has 17 amino acids. Just the 51-base CDR3 DNA is kept, in frame starting at base 1. The V and J ends are trimmed by 3 bases and 0 bases, leaving 15 bases between them.

Ten or more counts support this clonotype. Its antigen target is currently unknown. The input lacks base qualities; no much larger clone sits a single base away. Sequencing input: blood, either unsorted or a sorted T cell fraction (not recorded which). The receptor chain draws on TRBV19 and TRBJ2-1; TRBD2 could be the D gene, as 6 bases match. The TCR originated in a male donor with ankylosing spondylitis. In nucleotides, the sequence is TGTGCCAGTAGTATTGCAAGCGGGCTCAGCTCCTACAATGAGCAGTTCTTC. Protein translation: CASSIASGLSSYNEQFF. The reference TRBV19 and TRBJ2-1 proteins fill in what lies around the CDR3, so the full variable domain reads DGGITQSPKYLFRKEGQNVTLSCEQNLNHDAMYWYRQDPGQGLRLIYYSQIVNDFQKGDIAEGYSVSREKKESFPLTVTSAQKNPTAFYLCASSIASGLSSYNEQFFGPGTRLTVL.